This T cell receptor beta chain was observed in a study of human T cells and chemical hapten exposure. TCRdb reprocessed the RACE reads with MiXCR, giving one entry per CDR3 protein. The sample contains 340,000 or so distinct CDR3 sequences, around 6.9% of which appear only once. Described time point: patch test 1, 2 weeks after DPC sensitization. Treatment in this sample: therapeutic diphenylcyclopropenone sensitization with weekly scalp DPC. Germline V lookup: CDR1 MNHEY, CDR2 SMNVEV (reference sequence). With 5 bases clipped from V and 6 bases from J, the junction kept 7 bases outside the gene matches. CDR3 length: 14 residues.

The source was whole blood, collected in connection with sensitization to the hapten diphenylcyclopropenone (DPC). The receptor was derived from a woman between 18 and 29 years old with alopecia areata. Some clones in this sample may be carry-over from other donors' samples. This rearrangement joins TRBV27 to TRBJ1-1; 9 positions match TRBD1. The CDR3 nucleotides are TGTGCCAGCAGTCACACAGGGGGCTTCGCTGAAGCTTTCTTT. It specifies CASSHTGGFAEAFF.